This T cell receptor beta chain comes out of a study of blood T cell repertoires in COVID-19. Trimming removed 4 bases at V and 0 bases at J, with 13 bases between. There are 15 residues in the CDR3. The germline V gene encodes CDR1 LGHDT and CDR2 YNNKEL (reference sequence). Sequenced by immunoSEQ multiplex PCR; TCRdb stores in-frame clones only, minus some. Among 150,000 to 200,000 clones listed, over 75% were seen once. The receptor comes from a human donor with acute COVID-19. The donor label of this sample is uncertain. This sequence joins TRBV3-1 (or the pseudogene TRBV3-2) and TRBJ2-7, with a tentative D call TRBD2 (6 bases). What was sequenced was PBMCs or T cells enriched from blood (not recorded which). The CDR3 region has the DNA TGTGCCAGCAGCCGTGGCGGGGTAAGCTCCTACGAGCAGTACTTC. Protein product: CASSRGGVSSYEQYF.